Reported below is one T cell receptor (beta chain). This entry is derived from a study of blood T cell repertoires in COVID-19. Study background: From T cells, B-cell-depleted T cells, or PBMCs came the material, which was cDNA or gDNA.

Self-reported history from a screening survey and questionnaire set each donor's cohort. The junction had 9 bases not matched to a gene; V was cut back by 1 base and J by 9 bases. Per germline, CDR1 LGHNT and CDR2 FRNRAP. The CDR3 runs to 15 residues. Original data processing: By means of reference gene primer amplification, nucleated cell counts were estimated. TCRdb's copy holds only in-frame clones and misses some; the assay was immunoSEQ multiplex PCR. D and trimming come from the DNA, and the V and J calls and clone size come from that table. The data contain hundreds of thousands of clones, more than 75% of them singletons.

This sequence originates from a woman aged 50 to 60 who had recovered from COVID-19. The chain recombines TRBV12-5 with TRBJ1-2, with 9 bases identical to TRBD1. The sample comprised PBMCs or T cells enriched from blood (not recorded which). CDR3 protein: CASGLGGQGMRSYTF. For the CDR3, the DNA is TGTGCTAGTGGTTTGGGGGGACAGGGAATGAGGAGCTACACCTTC. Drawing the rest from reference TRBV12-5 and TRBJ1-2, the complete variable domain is DARVTQTPRHKVTEMGQEVTMRCQPILGHNTVFWYRQTMMQGLELLAYFRNRAPLDDSGMPKDRFSAEMPDATLATLKIQPSEPRDSAVYFCASGLGGQGMRSYTFGSGTRLTVV.